This TCR beta chain is drawn from a study of regulatory T cells in long-lasting Graves disease. General study points: Accuracy might have suffered from few samples. Tissue studied was limited to peripheral blood, excluding thyroid tissue. Under persistent disease, TRBV28, TRBJ1-2 and TRBJ2-5 were used preferentially.

Time point in this sample: persistent/refractory GD, antithyroid drugs over 5 years with positive TRAb. There was RNA extracted from PBMCs, and the TCR library was made from it. Points on this clonotype: The antigen remains unidentified.

Sequencing libraries for TCR beta were prepared with iRepertoire HTBI primers and Arm-PCR of CDR3 regions. TCRdb fed the multiplex PCR reads into MiXCR, producing one record per CDR3 protein. The data show roughly 490,000 distinct CDR3 sequences, about 20% seen once. The germline V gene has CDR1 DFQATT and CDR2 SNEGSKA (reference sequence). The CDR3 runs 12 residues. The ends were cut back, 3 bases at V and 5 bases at J, with 11 bases in the middle. Source: peripheral blood mononuclear cells (PBMCs), taken when the disease was refractory, from a patient treated with antithyroid drugs. The origin of this receptor is a female donor with Graves disease. The gene calls are TRBV20-1 and TRBJ2-7; D ambiguous. In DNA form, the CDR3 reads TGCAGTGCTAGCACCGCAGGTAACGAGCAGTACTTC. Its protein is CSASTAGNEQYF.